The 12 T cell receptor beta chains presented below share a single source sample, sequenced in a study of OX40 agonist ivuxolimab in advanced cancers. Here immunoSEQ multiplex PCR was the method, and the copy in TCRdb shows in-frame clones only, minus some. This repertoire shows about 110,000 clones, 80% to 95% found once; its top ten account for 0.66%. Specimen: CD4+ or CD8+ T cells sorted from blood, collected in a trial of the OX40 agonist ivuxolimab. The receptors shown here come from an adult with an advanced solid tumor such as melanoma, head and neck, liver or kidney cancer.

The chain recombines TRBV6-1 with TRBJ1-4, with a tentative D call TRBD1 (5 bases). The CDR3 is made up of 13 amino acids. The V end lost 5 bases, the J end lost 3 bases, and 7 bases lay between the germline ends. The germline V gene encodes CDR1 MNHNS and CDR2 SASEGT. CDR3 bases: TGTGCCAGCAGTCAGGGATCTAATGAAAAACTGTTTTTT. Its translation: CASSQGSNEKLFF.

The chain employs TRBV19 and TRBJ2-2, with TRBD1 matching over 7 bases. Per germline, CDR1 LNHDA and CDR2 SQIVND (reference sequence). Germline trimming cut 6 bases from V and 0 bases from J; bases unmatched to any gene: 7. This CDR3 comprises 16 residues. CDR3 nucleotides: TGTGCCAGTAGGCCCCCGGGACAGCCGAACACCGGGGAGCTGTTTTTT. Translated: CASRPPGQPNTGELFF.

The V call is TRBV5-6, the J call TRBJ1-1; no reliable D call. Germline assignment: CDR1 SGHDT and CDR2 YYEEEE. V lost 3 bases and J 0 bases, leaving 6 bases between the germline ends. This CDR3 region has 13 residues. The CDR3 loop is CASSSLVNTEAFF. The CDR3 nucleotides read TGTGCCAGCAGCTCCCTAGTGAACACTGAAGCTTTCTTT.

The V and J genes are TRBV7-9 and TRBJ1-1; D perhaps matches TRBD1 (6 bases). The CDR3 sequence is 14 residues long. V was cut by 5 bases and J by 6 bases, with 16 bases left in between. Germline V gene data show CDR1 as SEHNR and CDR2 as FQNEAQ (reference sequence). CDR3 region: CASSEQGGVAEAFF. The DNA for the CDR3 is TGTGCCAGCAGCGAACAGGGAGGAGTCGCTGAAGCTTTCTTT.

The chain uses TRBV19 and TRBJ1-5, with 7 bases that match TRBD1. Germline trimming cut 7 bases from V and 0 bases from J; bases unmatched to any gene: 9. Germline CDR1 and CDR2: LNHDA and SQIVND (reference sequence). The length of the CDR3 is 16 residues. The CDR3 DNA is TGTGCCAGTATTGGGCAGGGGGGAATTAGCAATCAGCCCCAGCATTTT. Residues: CASIGQGGISNQPQHF. The full variable domain, with the rest looked up from reference TRBV19 and TRBJ1-5, is DGGITQSPKYLFRKEGQNVTLSCEQNLNHDAMYWYRQDPGQGLRLIYYSQIVNDFQKGDIAEGYSVSREKKESFPLTVTSAQKNPTAFYLCASIGQGGISNQPQHFGDGTRLSIL.

DNA for the CDR3: TGTGCCAGCAGCGCAGACAGGAACCAAAACTCCTACAATGAGCAGTTCTTC. Protein: CASSADRNQNSYNEQFF. This rearrangement joins TRBV11-2 to TRBJ2-1; a weak D match, TRBD1 (6 bases). CDR1 is SGHAT, CDR2 FQNNGV, per germline. The V gene lost 5 bases and the J gene lost 0 bases, with 17 bases spanning the gap. This CDR3 region has 17 residues.

The V and J genes are TRBV4-1 and TRBJ1-2, with D possibly matching TRBD1 (5 bases). Germline loops: CDR1 MGHRA, CDR2 YSYEKL. The germline V and J ends were trimmed by 0 bases and 5 bases, with 16 bases remaining between them. This CDR3 has 16 residues. The CDR3 DNA reads as TGCGCCAGCAGCCAAGAGGAAAGGGCAGGGCTATATGGCTACACCTTC. The encoded protein is CASSQEERAGLYGYTF.

The DNA of the CDR3 is TGTGCCAGCAGTGAAGACGCTAGCGGGAGGATAGAAGAGACCCAGTACTTC. It specifies CASSEDASGRIEETQYF. The V call is TRBV2, the J call TRBJ2-5; 11 nucleotides agree with TRBD2. V lost 1 base to trimming and J lost 3 bases; unmatched junction nucleotides: 7. The CDR3 extends over 17 amino acids. Germline lookup yields CDR1 SNHLY and CDR2 FYNNEI.

V gene TRBV10-3 combines with J gene TRBJ2-7; 7 positions agree with TRBD1. Germline CDR1 reads ENHRY; CDR2 reads SYGVKD. The CDR3 spans 13 residues. V shed 5 bases and J 5 bases; nucleotides not matched to a gene: 6. The CDR3 coding sequence is TGTGCCATCAGTTGGGACAGCGCCGACGAGCAGTACTTC. Translated, it gives CAISWDSADEQYF.

A few counts support this clone. V gene TRBV7-9 combines with J gene TRBJ1-2, with TRBD1 matching over 10 bases. Germline V gene data show CDR1 as SEHNR and CDR2 as FQNEAQ (reference sequence). There are 14 residues in the CDR3. V was pared by 3 bases and J by 4 bases, with 2 bases of the junction left unmatched. CDR3 sequence: CASSFGQGGYGYTF. DNA for the CDR3: TGTGCCAGCAGCTTTGGACAGGGGGGCTATGGCTACACCTTC.

Notes on this clone: The same CDR3 also results from other DNA sequences found in this sample. This chain links TRBV27 with TRBJ2-3; D tentatively reads TRBD1 or TRBD2 (5 bases each). The V gene's germline CDR1 is MNHEY and CDR2 SMNVEV (reference sequence). The ends were cut back, 5 bases at V and 7 bases at J, with 16 bases in the middle. The CDR3 length is 14 residues. The CDR3 coding sequence is TGTGCCAGCAGTCCGAGGGACGCCGGTTATACGCAGTATTTT. This encodes CASSPRDAGYTQYF.

V is TRBV2 and J is TRBJ2-3; tentative D call: TRBD1 (6 bases). CDR1 and CDR2 from the germline V gene are SNHLY and FYNNEI. With 7 bases removed from V and 0 bases from J, the gap between germline ends came to 11 bases. This CDR3 is 14 amino acids long. The DNA for the CDR3 is TGTGCCAGCACCCGGGACACTAGCACAGATACGCAGTATTTT. Its translation is CASTRDTSTDTQYF.